The 29 T cell receptor beta chains presented below share a single source sample, sequenced in a study of blood T cell repertoires in COVID-19. Sequenced by immunoSEQ multiplex PCR; TCRdb stores in-frame clones only, minus some. The data contain under 60,000 clones, 75% to 80% of them singletons. Source material: peripheral blood. The receptors derive from a human donor in a cohort sampled during active COVID-19.

The chain links TRBV28 to TRBJ1-1, with a weak D call TRBD1 (5 bases). Germline V lookup: CDR1 MDHEN, CDR2 SYDVKM. CDR3 length: 14 amino acids. V lost 5 bases, J lost 5 bases, and 15 bases lay in between. The CDR3 region is CASSLSGGRTEAFF. The CDR3 region has the DNA TGTGCCAGCAGTCTCTCCGGGGGTAGAACTGAAGCTTTCTTT.

This chain uses TRBV4-1 with TRBJ1-5; D is possibly TRBD1 (6 bases). Between the trimmed V and J ends, which lost 0 bases and 7 bases, there was a span of 16 bases. The CDR3 totals 16 residues. CDR1 is MGHRA, CDR2 YSYEKL, per germline. The CDR3 region has the DNA TGCGCCAGCAGCCAAGAAGGGCAGGGGTTGAAGCAGCCCCAGCATTTT. This gives the protein CASSQEGQGLKQPQHF.

This chain uses TRBV28 with TRBJ1-1; a weak D match, TRBD1 (6 bases). CDR1 MDHEN and CDR2 SYDVKM come from the germline V gene. Trimming removed 5 bases at V and 7 bases at J, with 8 bases between. This CDR3 has 11 amino acids. The DNA for the CDR3 is TGTGCCAGCAGTCCCAGGGGTGAAGCTTTCTTT. Translating it yields CASSPRGEAFF.

V usage is TRBV14 and J usage is TRBJ2-2, with D maybe TRBD2 (7 bases). The germline V and J ends were trimmed by 1 base and 5 bases, with 17 bases remaining between them. This CDR3 is built from 17 residues. The germline gives CDR1 SGHDN, CDR2 FVKESK. CDR3 coding DNA: TGTGCCAGCAGCCAAGCTTTTGGGGGGGCGTGGACCGGGGAGCTGTTTTTT. Protein: CASSQAFGGAWTGELFF.

The rearrangement joins TRBV7-2 to TRBJ1-1, with a tentative D call TRBD1 (5 bases). V lost 5 bases and J lost 3, with 19 bases in between. This CDR3 spans 16 amino acids. CDR1 SGHTA and CDR2 FQGNSA come from the germline V gene. The CDR3 region has the DNA TGTGCCAGCAGCCAACACCGCCCTGGGGGGGACACTGAAGCTTTCTTT. Translation gives CASSQHRPGGDTEAFF. Full variable domain (remainder filled in from reference TRBV7-2 and TRBJ1-1): GAGVSQSPSNKVTEKGKDVELRCDPISGHTALYWYRQSLGQGLEFLIYFQGNSAPDKSGLPSDRFSAERTGGSVSTLTIQRTQQEDSAVYLCASSQHRPGGDTEAFFGQGTRLTVV.

The CDR3 DNA reads TGTGCCAGCAGCCCCCACCCAGGGAGCAATCAGCCCCAGCATTTT. Translating it yields CASSPHPGSNQPQHF. The chain joins TRBV3-1 (or the pseudogene TRBV3-2) to TRBJ1-5; TRBD1 is a possible D gene (5 bases). V gave up 4 bases and J gave up 1 base, with 11 bases separating them. The CDR3 runs 15 residues. Germline CDR1 reads LGHDT; CDR2 reads YNNKEL (reference sequence).

The chain joins TRBV28 to TRBJ1-3; TRBD1 is a possible D gene (5 bases). Germline-derived CDR1 and CDR2 are MDHEN and SYDVKM. V was pared by 3 bases and J by 1 base, with 10 bases between. CDR3 length: 15 residues. This chain's CDR3 is CASSFPSGSGNTIYF. The CDR3 DNA reads as TGTGCCAGCAGTTTCCCGTCAGGGTCTGGAAACACCATATATTTT.

The CDR3 coding sequence is TGTGCCAGCAGTTTAACACAGGGGCCCTACGAGCAGTACTTC. Its translation is CASSLTQGPYEQYF. The chain employs TRBV27 and TRBJ2-7; 7 nucleotides line up with TRBD1. Germline V gene sequence: CDR1 MNHEY, CDR2 SMNVEV (reference sequence). After removal of 2 bases from V and 2 bases from J, the junction contained 3 bases not matched to a gene. There are 14 residues in the CDR3.

Worth noting for this clone: Its ends do not fully match the called genes, so a read error is possible. This chain links TRBV5-1 with TRBJ2-7, with D possibly being TRBD2 (5 bases). This CDR3 region has 15 residues. The V gene's germline CDR1 is SGHRS and CDR2 YFSETQ. CDR3 nucleotide sequence: TGCGCCAACAGCCCGGCCTCTGCGGACTTCTACGAGCAGTACTTC. This sequence encodes CANSPASADFYEQYF.

V is TRBV12-5 and J is TRBJ2-1; possibly TRBD1 for D (6 bases). V gave up 8 bases and J gave up 10 bases, with 18 bases separating them. The CDR3 contains 13 residues. The germline CDR1 and CDR2 sequences are LGHNT and FRNRAP. This CDR3 reads CASSLTGGKEQFF. Written as DNA, the CDR3 is TGTGCTAGTTCCCTGACAGGAGGAAAAGAGCAGTTCTTC.

The V and J genes are TRBV7-6 and TRBJ1-5; D is perhaps TRBD1 (5 bases). Germline V gene lookup returns CDR1 SGHVS and CDR2 FNYEAQ. V gave up 5 bases and J gave up 3 bases, with 14 bases separating them. This CDR3 comprises 15 residues. DNA of the CDR3: TGTGCCAGCAGCCAGGCGGGGGGTTTCAATCAGCCCCAGCATTTT. Protein product: CASSQAGGFNQPQHF.

On this clone itself: At one of its ends the junction is not consistent with the germline gene, which may arise from a read error. The chain employs TRBV24-1 and TRBJ2-1; 11 positions match TRBD2. Germline CDR1 KGHDR, CDR2 SFDVKD. The CDR3 consists of 16 residues. The chain's CDR3 is CAASDFETSGNNEQFF. DNA of the CDR3: TGTGCCGCCAGTGATTTTGAGACTAGCGGGAACAATGAGCAGTTCTTC.

At least ten counts were recorded for this clone. The chain couples TRBV2 to TRBJ2-7; TRBD1 matches 10 bases. This CDR3 has 13 residues. The V gene's germline CDR1 is SNHLY and CDR2 FYNNEI. The ends lost 11 bases at V and 2 bases at J; junction bases unmatched: 6. CDR3 DNA sequence: TGTGCCGGGGTGGGACAGGGGACCTACGAGCAGTACTTC. It is translated as CAGVGQGTYEQYF.

This chain uses TRBV14 with TRBJ2-1; 7 bases fit TRBD1. Germline V lookup: CDR1 SGHDN, CDR2 FVKESK. V lost 5 bases and J lost 2; bases outside the gene matches: 6. This CDR3 contains 15 residues. CDR3 DNA sequence: TGTGCCAGCAGCTATGACAGGGCCCCCTACAATGAGCAGTTCTTC. Amino acids: CASSYDRAPYNEQFF.

This clone was counted between two and nine times. The genes are TRBV10-1 and TRBJ2-3; TRBD2 is a possible D gene (6 bases). CDR1 is WNHNN and CDR2 is SYGVQD in the germline V gene (reference sequence). Deletions cut 2 bases from V and 3 bases from J, with 15 bases between. The CDR3 is 16 residues long. The CDR3 region is CASSEDGTVGTDTQYF. The CDR3 nucleotides read TGCGCCAGCAGTGAGGACGGGACTGTCGGTACAGATACGCAGTATTTT.

This clone was picked up one time. The chain's CDR3 is CASRPTTPGTGVNYGYTF. The CDR3, as DNA: TGTGCCAGCAGGCCCACTACGCCCGGGACAGGGGTTAACTATGGCTACACCTTC. V and J are TRBV2 and TRBJ1-2; 10 positions agree with TRBD1. The CDR3 has 18 residues. With 6 bases clipped from V and 1 base from J, the junction kept 14 bases outside the gene matches. Germline V lookup: CDR1 SNHLY, CDR2 FYNNEI.

J is TRBJ2-7 and V is TRBV4-2; D gene ambiguous. The germline V and J ends were trimmed by 1 base and 2 bases, with 21 bases remaining between them. Germline lookup yields CDR1 LGHNA and CDR2 YNFKEQ. CDR3 length: 18 amino acids. In DNA, the CDR3 is TGTGCCAGCAGCCAAGTTTCCGTGGCCTCCACGAGCGCCTACGAGCAGTACTTC. Translating gives CASSQVSVASTSAYEQYF.

The chain recombines TRBV7-6 with TRBJ1-6; TRBD1 matches at 8 bases. The CDR3 is 15 residues long. The V and J ends lost 4 bases and 9 bases, in that order; junction bases with no gene match: 8. Germline loops: CDR1 SGHVS, CDR2 FNYEAQ. The DNA of the CDR3 is TGTGCCAGCAGCTACACCGGGACAGGCGGTTCACCCCTCCACTTT. It is translated as CASSYTGTGGSPLHF.

The J gene is TRBJ2-3, the V gene TRBV7-2, with 9 bases that match TRBD2. The CDR3 contains 16 residues. The J segment lost 5 bases and the V segment lost 4 bases, leaving 10 bases of the junction unmatched. Germline CDR1 SGHTA, CDR2 FQGNSA. The CDR3 is CASSSLGGGAIDTQYF. CDR3 DNA: TGTGCCAGCAGCTCCCTTGGCGGGGGGGCAATAGATACGCAGTATTTT. Full variable domain (remainder filled in from reference TRBV7-2 and TRBJ2-3): GAGVSQSPSNKVTEKGKDVELRCDPISGHTALYWYRQSLGQGLEFLIYFQGNSAPDKSGLPSDRFSAERTGGSVSTLTIQRTQQEDSAVYLCASSSLGGGAIDTQYFGPGTRLTVL.

There are a few counts of this clone. CDR3 bases: TGTGCCAGCAGCTTAGCGGGAGGGTCTGGGGCCAACGTCCTGACTTTC. Protein: CASSLAGGSGANVLTF. The rearrangement uses TRBV7-8 and TRBJ2-6; 7 bases are shared with TRBD2. With V trimmed by 0 bases and J by 1 base, 0 bases remained unmatched. The CDR3 length is 16 residues. CDR1 SGHVS and CDR2 FQNEAQ come from the germline V gene. The full variable domain, in which reference TRBV7-8 and TRBJ2-6 provide the parts outside the CDR3, is GAGVSQSPRYKVAKRGQDVALRCDPISGHVSLFWYQQALGQGPEFLTYFQNEAQLDKSGLPSDRFFAERPEGSVSTLKIQRTQQEDSAVYLCASSLAGGSGANVLTFGAGSRLTVL.

The chain links TRBV5-6 to TRBJ2-7, with D tentatively TRBD2 (5 bases). Germline assignment: CDR1 SGHDT and CDR2 YYEEEE. This CDR3 spans 13 amino acids. V lost 0 bases to trimming and J lost 6 bases, with 10 bases between them. CDR3 in amino acids: CASSLVTGIEQYF. The CDR3 nucleotides are TGTGCCAGCAGCTTGGTTACGGGGATCGAGCAGTACTTC.

This chain joins TRBV30 and TRBJ1-4; possible D gene TRBD1, 5 bases. V was shortened by 0 bases and J by 1 base, with 9 bases between the two germline ends. The CDR3 has 15 residues. Germline lookup yields CDR1 GTSNPN and CDR2 SVGIG (reference sequence). This CDR3 is CAWSVLGGTNEKLFF. CDR3 in DNA: TGTGCCTGGAGTGTATTGGGGGGAACTAATGAAAAACTGTTTTTT.

The chain is built from TRBV30 and TRBJ2-1; D is undetermined. In germline, CDR1 is GTSNPN, CDR2 SVGIG (reference sequence). The CDR3 covers 11 residues. Trimming pared 0 bases from V and 9 bases from J, leaving 6 bases between. CDR3 sequence (DNA): TGTGCCTGGAGTGTACGACTTGAGCAGTTCTTC. Translation: CAWSVRLEQFF.

V is TRBV7-3 and J is TRBJ2-3; D is perhaps TRBD2 (5 bases). Trimming took off 2 bases at V and 5 bases at J, with 11 bases between the two ends. Per the germline V gene, CDR1 is SGHTA and CDR2 is FQGTGA. The length of the CDR3 is 14 residues. The CDR3 spells CASSLGRKEDTQYF. The CDR3 bases are TGTGCCAGCAGCTTAGGGAGAAAAGAAGATACGCAGTATTTT.

The chain joins TRBV7-9 to TRBJ1-2; 7 nucleotides agree with TRBD1. Germline loops: CDR1 SEHNR, CDR2 FQNEAQ (reference sequence). Unmatched junction bases numbered 9, after V lost 1 base and J lost 7 bases. This CDR3 comprises 15 residues. The CDR3 loop reads CASSLEVTGDGGYTF. The CDR3 nucleotides read TGTGCCAGCAGCTTAGAGGTTACAGGGGATGGTGGCTACACCTTC. The full variable domain, its missing parts supplied by reference TRBV7-9 and TRBJ1-2, is DTGVSQNPRHKITKRGQNVTFRCDPISEHNRLYWYRQTLGQGPEFLTYFQNEAQLEKSRLLSDRFSAERPKGSFSTLEIQRTEQGDSAMYLCASSLEVTGDGGYTFGSGTRLTVV.

The chain links TRBV4-2 to TRBJ2-7; no reliable D call. CDR1 is LGHNA and CDR2 is YNFKEQ in the germline V gene. With 0 bases removed from V and 3 bases from J, the gap between germline ends came to 9 bases. The CDR3 sequence is 14 residues long. The CDR3 loop reads CASSQDPSNYEQYF. DNA of the CDR3: TGTGCCAGCAGCCAAGATCCCAGTAACTACGAGCAGTACTTC.

The sample holds one count of this clone. The chain uses TRBV6-5 and TRBJ1-6; 8 bases are a match to TRBD1. After removal of 5 bases from V and 10 bases from J, the junction contained 10 bases not matched to a gene. The length of the CDR3 is 15 residues. Per germline, CDR1 MNHEY and CDR2 SVGAGI. Written as DNA, the CDR3 is TGTGCCAGCAGTAACCCCGGGACAGGCGACTCACCCCTCCACTTT. It is translated as CASSNPGTGDSPLHF.

The chain has TRBV28 and TRBJ1-6; no reliable D call. Trimming took off 4 bases at V and 8 bases at J, with 12 bases between the two ends. Germline loops: CDR1 MDHEN, CDR2 SYDVKM. This CDR3 comprises 14 residues. CDR3 region: CASSYEGFDSPLHF. For the CDR3, the DNA is TGTGCCAGCAGTTATGAGGGCTTCGATTCACCCCTCCACTTT.

The chain uses TRBV10-3 and TRBJ2-4; 10 bases are a match to TRBD1. The V segment lost 1 base and the J segment 1 base; nucleotides outside the gene matches: 1. The CDR3 runs to 16 residues. Germline loops: CDR1 ENHRY, CDR2 SYGVKD. In DNA form, the CDR3 reads TGTGCCATCAGTGAGTGGACAGGGGGGGCCAAAAACATTCAGTACTTC. Protein: CAISEWTGGAKNIQYF.